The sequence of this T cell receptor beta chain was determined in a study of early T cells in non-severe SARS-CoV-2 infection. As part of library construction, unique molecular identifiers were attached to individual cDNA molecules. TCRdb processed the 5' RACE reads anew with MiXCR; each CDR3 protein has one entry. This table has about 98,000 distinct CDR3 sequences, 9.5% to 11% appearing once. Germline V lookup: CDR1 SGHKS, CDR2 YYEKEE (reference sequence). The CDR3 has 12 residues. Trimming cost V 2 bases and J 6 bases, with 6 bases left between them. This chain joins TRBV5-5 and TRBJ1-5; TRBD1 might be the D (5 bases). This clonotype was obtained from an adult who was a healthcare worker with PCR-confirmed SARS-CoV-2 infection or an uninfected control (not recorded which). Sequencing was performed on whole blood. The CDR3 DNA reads TGTGCCAGCAGCTTAGGGGCTCAGCCCCAGCATTTT. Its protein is CASSLGAQPQHF.